The 6 T cell receptor beta chains given below trace back to one sample, sequenced in a study of human T cells and chemical hapten exposure. The starting material, unfractionated whole blood, was used for total RNA extraction. Individual cDNA molecules (in the library) carried attached unique molecular identifiers. TCRdb reprocessed the reads via MiXCR and lists one record per CDR3 protein. The sample has about 120,000 distinct CDR3 sequences; 6.5% to 10% are singletons. The sample was whole blood. The source of these receptors is a human donor in good health. Some clones in this sample may be carry-over from other donors' samples.

This clonotype was seen repeatedly, ten times or more. V gene TRBV7-6 combines with J gene TRBJ1-3; 7 nucleotides match TRBD1. The V and J ends lost 0 bases and 0 bases, in that order; junction bases with no gene match: 5. Germline CDR1 SGHVS, CDR2 FNYEAQ. The CDR3 spans 17 residues. This CDR3 reads CASSLARQGYSGNTIYF. CDR3 DNA: TGTGCCAGCAGCTTAGCCCGACAGGGTTACTCTGGAAACACCATATATTTT.

This chain connects TRBV6-2 or TRBV6-3 to TRBJ1-1; TRBD1 matches at 10 bases. Germline assignment: CDR1 MNHEY and CDR2 SVGEGT. With 5 bases clipped from V and 6 bases from J, the junction kept 3 bases outside the gene matches. The CDR3 is 13 residues long. Written as DNA, the CDR3 is TGTGCCAGCAGTAGAGGACAGGGGGCTGAAGCTTTCTTT. It is translated as CASSRGQGAEAFF.

This clonotype appeared a few times. The chain recombines TRBV20-1 with TRBJ2-7; D unresolved. Trimming cost V 3 bases and J 1 base, with 13 bases left between them. The CDR3 runs to 14 residues. The V gene's germline CDR1 is DFQATT and CDR2 SNEGSKA (reference sequence). The CDR3 loop is CSASIPQPSYEQYF. The CDR3 DNA sequence: TGCAGTGCTAGTATACCCCAGCCTTCCTACGAGCAGTACTTC.

This clonotype was found many times. The chain is built from TRBV7-2 and TRBJ1-1; 8 bases align to TRBD1. J gave up 2 bases and V 1 base, and 3 bases lay outside the gene matches. The CDR3 covers 15 residues. Germline V gene data show CDR1 as SGHTA and CDR2 as FQGNSA. Here the CDR3 DNA reads TGTGCCAGCAGCTTAGTCGACAGGGGCAACACTGAAGCTTTCTTT. Its translation: CASSLVDRGNTEAFF.

The CDR3 sequence is CASRPLRGLVFNEQFF. The CDR3 region has the DNA TGTGCCAGCAGACCCTTACGGGGGCTAGTTTTCAATGAGCAGTTCTTC. The chain employs TRBV6-1 and TRBJ2-1; either TRBD1 or TRBD2 may supply D (6 bases each). The V gene's germline CDR1 is MNHNS and CDR2 SASEGT. The CDR3 extends over 16 amino acids. Between the trimmed V and J ends, which lost 6 bases and 6 bases, there was a span of 21 bases.

V gene TRBV5-1 combines with J gene TRBJ2-7; D may be TRBD1 (5 bases). CDR3 length equals 13 residues. Germline V gene sequence: CDR1 SGHRS, CDR2 YFSETQ. With 0 bases removed from V and 3 bases from J, the gap between germline ends came to 7 bases. CDR3 region: CASSLARDYEQYF. In nucleotides, the CDR3 is TGCGCCAGCAGCTTGGCCAGGGACTACGAGCAGTACTTC.